These 28 T cell receptor beta chains were sequenced from one sample in a study of T cell responses to AZD1222 COVID-19 vaccine. TCRdb's copy holds only in-frame clones and misses some; the assay was immunoSEQ multiplex PCR. The sample yields 150,000 to 200,000 clones, about 92% seen once. This sample comprised peripheral blood, obtained on day 0 of AZD1222 vaccination. These receptors were taken from an adult in good health.

The gene calls are TRBV19 and TRBJ1-2; tentatively, D is TRBD1 (5 bases). V was cut by 3 bases and J by 4 bases, with 21 bases left in between. Germline CDR1 LNHDA, CDR2 SQIVND (reference sequence). This CDR3 comprises 17 residues. CDR3 in DNA: TGTGCCAGTAGTATTACTCCCCGTACGGGACGGGGCTATGGCTACACCTTC. Its translation: CASSITPRTGRGYGYTF. The full variable domain, rest sourced from reference TRBV19 and TRBJ1-2, is DGGITQSPKYLFRKEGQNVTLSCEQNLNHDAMYWYRQDPGQGLRLIYYSQIVNDFQKGDIAEGYSVSREKKESFPLTVTSAQKNPTAFYLCASSITPRTGRGYGYTFGSGTRLTVV.

As DNA, the CDR3 is TGTGCCAGTAGTCAACAGGGGGCGATCACTGAAGCTTTCTTT. Amino acids: CASSQQGAITEAFF. This chain uses TRBV19 with TRBJ1-1, with 9 bases matching TRBD1. After removal of 5 bases from V and 4 bases from J, the junction contained 5 bases not matched to a gene. The CDR3 has 14 amino acids. Per germline, CDR1 LNHDA and CDR2 SQIVND (reference sequence).

V and J are TRBV3-1 (or the pseudogene TRBV3-2) and TRBJ1-2; D might be TRBD1 (5 bases). This CDR3 is 12 amino acids long. Deletions cut 3 bases from V and 8 bases from J, with 10 bases between. Germline V CDR1 and CDR2: LGHDT, YNNKEL (reference sequence). CDR3 nucleotides: TGTGCCAGCAGCCAGGGGACCGGGGGCTACACCTTC. Translating it yields CASSQGTGGYTF.

The chain combines TRBV7-9 with TRBJ1-6, with TRBD1 matching over 9 bases. The germline V gene encodes CDR1 SEHNR and CDR2 FQNEAQ (reference sequence). The CDR3 sequence is 15 residues long. Germline trimming cut 0 bases from V and 7 bases from J; bases unmatched to any gene: 1. This CDR3 is CASSLADRGNSPLHF. The CDR3 nucleotides are TGTGCCAGCAGCTTAGCAGACAGGGGGAATTCACCCCTCCACTTT.

The chain joins TRBV5-4 to TRBJ2-3; D gene unclear. The CDR3 consists of 16 residues. The V and J ends lost 0 bases and 1 base respectively, with 12 bases between them. Germline CDR1 is SGHNT and CDR2 is YYREEE (reference sequence). This CDR3 is CASSLGTLAGTDTQYF. The CDR3 DNA sequence: TGTGCCAGCAGCTTGGGGACCCTTGCGGGCACAGATACGCAGTATTTT.

The CDR3 region is CASNGNNSYGYTF. The CDR3 DNA follows: TGTGCCAGCAACGGAAATAATAGCTATGGCTACACCTTC. The rearrangement joins TRBV12-3 or TRBV12-4 to TRBJ1-2; D call uncertain. V was shortened by 7 bases and J by 4 bases, with 13 bases between the two germline ends. This CDR3 has 13 amino acids.

The chain uses TRBV5-1 and TRBJ2-2; 10 bases are a match to TRBD2. V was clipped by 0 bases and J by 6 bases; unmatched bases: 8. The CDR3 is made up of 17 amino acids. Germline-derived CDR1 and CDR2 are SGHRS and YFSETQ. The CDR3 reads CASSLELAGIPPGELFF. CDR3 nucleotide sequence: TGCGCCAGCAGCTTGGAACTAGCGGGGATTCCCCCCGGGGAGCTGTTTTTT.

The V and J genes are TRBV19 and TRBJ1-1, with a possible D match to TRBD1 (5 bases). The CDR3 extends over 14 amino acids. V was trimmed by 1 base and J by 6 bases, leaving 12 bases between them. Germline loops: CDR1 LNHDA, CDR2 SQIVND (reference sequence). CDR3 amino acids: CASSIVGGSAEAFF. CDR3 DNA: TGTGCCAGTAGTATAGTGGGGGGATCGGCTGAAGCTTTCTTT.

The rearrangement uses TRBV19 and TRBJ1-5; 8 bases align to TRBD1. The V and J ends lost 3 bases and 7 bases, in that order; junction bases with no gene match: 8. CDR1 is LNHDA, CDR2 SQIVND, per germline (reference sequence). The CDR3 consists of 15 residues. This CDR3 is CASSIQGAQRQPQHF. The CDR3 DNA sequence: TGTGCCAGTAGTATTCAGGGGGCGCAAAGGCAGCCCCAGCATTTT.

This clone was seen just once. The chain employs TRBV6-2 or TRBV6-3 and TRBJ1-2; D is undetermined. V was cut by 2 bases and J by 8 bases, with 18 bases left in between. CDR1 MNHEY and CDR2 SVGEGT come from the germline V gene. The CDR3 covers 15 residues. DNA of the CDR3: TGTGCCAGCAGTTACGGACCCAAGGGATCTCTCGGCTACACCTTC. It encodes CASSYGPKGSLGYTF.

The rearrangement uses TRBV2 and TRBJ2-1; D may be TRBD2 (5 bases). CDR1 is SNHLY, CDR2 FYNNEI, per germline. The length of the CDR3 is 15 residues. V lost 6 bases to trimming and J lost 3 bases, with 15 bases between them. The CDR3: CASSIQDFIYNEQFF. The CDR3 DNA reads TGTGCCAGCAGCATCCAGGACTTTATCTACAATGAGCAGTTCTTC.

With regard to this clone: Other nucleotide sequences from this sample produce the same CDR3. V and J are TRBV20-1 and TRBJ1-2; no clear D. The CDR3 loop spans 11 amino acids. Deletions cut 3 bases from V and 5 bases from J, with 7 bases between. Germline assignment: CDR1 DFQATT and CDR2 SNEGSKA (reference sequence). CDR3 region: CSARRGYGYTF. CDR3 DNA sequence: TGCAGTGCTAGGAGAGGATATGGCTACACCTTC.

V usage is TRBV18 and J usage is TRBJ1-3; no definite D call. V was clipped by 3 bases and J by 0 bases, with 12 bases between them. From germline, CDR1 is KGHSH and CDR2 LQKENI. This CDR3 is built from 16 residues. The CDR3 nucleotides are TGTGCCAGCTCACCCCGGACCGGATACTCTGGAAACACCATATATTTT. Translating gives CASSPRTGYSGNTIYF.

This chain uses TRBV7-9 with TRBJ1-4; perhaps TRBD1 as D (5 bases). The germline CDR1 and CDR2 sequences are SEHNR and FQNEAQ (reference sequence). The CDR3 is made up of 14 amino acids. V lost 1 base to trimming and J lost 8 bases, with 11 bases between them. CDR3 in amino acids: CASSLGQNREKLFF. DNA for the CDR3: TGTGCCAGCAGCTTAGGACAGAATAGGGAAAAACTGTTTTTT. The complete variable domain, with remaining parts taken from reference TRBV7-9 and TRBJ1-4, reads DTGVSQNPRHKITKRGQNVTFRCDPISEHNRLYWYRQTLGQGPEFLTYFQNEAQLEKSRLLSDRFSAERPKGSFSTLEIQRTEQGDSAMYLCASSLGQNREKLFFGSGTQLSVL.

This rearrangement joins TRBV4-1 to TRBJ2-7; D may be TRBD1 (5 bases). In germline, CDR1 is MGHRA, CDR2 YSYEKL. The CDR3 consists of 14 residues. V lost 1 base, J lost 5 bases, and 12 bases lay in between. The CDR3 DNA sequence: TGCGCCAGCAGCCAAGGTTGGGGCCAAGACGAGCAGTACTTC. Translation gives CASSQGWGQDEQYF.

The chain carries TRBV19 and TRBJ2-3; D call uncertain. CDR1 and CDR2 (germline): LNHDA, SQIVND (reference sequence). Trimming took off 5 bases at V and 2 bases at J, with 11 bases between the two ends. The CDR3 has 14 amino acids. This chain's CDR3 is CASSLQTFTDTQYF. CDR3 in DNA: TGTGCCAGTAGTTTGCAGACCTTCACAGATACGCAGTATTTT.

The gene calls are TRBV7-6 and TRBJ1-4, with 7 bases matching TRBD1. Germline CDR1 and CDR2: SGHVS and FNYEAQ. This CDR3 is 14 amino acids long. V shed 3 bases and J 8 bases; nucleotides not matched to a gene: 6. CDR3 DNA: TGTGCCAGCAGCTTCGGTCAGGGGGGCGAAAAACTGTTTTTT. As protein: CASSFGQGGEKLFF.

V usage is TRBV14 and J usage is TRBJ2-1, with 11 bases lining up with TRBD2. The length of the CDR3 is 16 residues. The trim removed 1 base at V and 3 bases at J, leaving 2 bases unmatched. Germline V CDR1 and CDR2: SGHDN, FVKESK. CDR3 amino acids: CASSQAGLAVYNEQFF. DNA of the CDR3: TGTGCCAGCAGCCAAGCGGGACTAGCGGTCTACAATGAGCAGTTCTTC.

V is TRBV10-2 and J is TRBJ1-1; D remains unclear. V shed 0 bases and J shed 9 bases, with 17 bases lying between them. CDR1 and CDR2 from the germline V gene are WSHSY and SAAADI. The CDR3 has 15 residues. The CDR3 sequence: CASSESVMPGTKAFF. The DNA for the CDR3 is TGCGCCAGCAGTGAGTCGGTAATGCCCGGCACAAAAGCTTTCTTT.

The chain is built from TRBV7-7 and TRBJ2-3; tentatively, D is TRBD1 (6 bases). The CDR3 is 15 amino acids. Looked up from germline, CDR1 is SSHAT and CDR2 is FNYEAQ (reference sequence). The ends were cut back, 3 bases at V and 4 bases at J, with 14 bases in the middle. DNA of the CDR3: TGTGCCAGCAGCTTCGGGACACTGGGGGCAGATACGCAGTATTTT. The encoded protein is CASSFGTLGADTQYF.

This clone was detected only once. The chain combines TRBV6-5 with TRBJ1-1; D not resolved. CDR1 is MNHEY and CDR2 is SVGAGI in the germline V gene. The ends were cut back, 6 bases at V and 5 bases at J, with 13 bases in the middle. The CDR3 covers 13 residues. The CDR3 DNA reads as TGTGCCAGCAGCCGCCTTCCGGGGACTGAAGCTTTCTTT. Its protein is CASSRLPGTEAFF.

The chain links TRBV15 to TRBJ1-1; possibly TRBD1 for D (6 bases). The CDR3 has 14 residues. Trimming pared 5 bases from V and 2 bases from J, leaving 12 bases between. Germline values: CDR1 LNHNV, CDR2 YYDKDF (reference sequence). As DNA, the CDR3 is TGTGCCACCAGCTCTGAGGGGGGTAACACTGAAGCTTTCTTT. Residues: CATSSEGGNTEAFF.

The chain recombines TRBV18 with TRBJ1-2, with 9 bases that match TRBD1. The ends lost 4 bases at V and 8 bases at J; junction bases unmatched: 14. The germline V gene has CDR1 KGHSH and CDR2 LQKENI. The CDR3 consists of 16 residues. CDR3 bases: TGTGCCAGCTCACTACAGGGGGCTAAATCTTCTATCGGCTACACCTTC. The encoded protein is CASSLQGAKSSIGYTF.

This CDR3 reads CATRTRMNTEAFF. The CDR3 coding sequence is TGTGCCACCAGGACCCGCATGAACACTGAAGCTTTCTTT. This chain links TRBV6-5 with TRBJ1-1; D is uncertain. The length of the CDR3 is 13 residues. V was pared by 10 bases and J by 0 bases, with 12 bases between. In germline, CDR1 is MNHEY, CDR2 SVGAGI.

The gene calls are TRBV5-4 and TRBJ1-6; TRBD1 aligns across 8 bases. The J segment lost 8 bases and the V segment lost 4 bases, leaving 11 bases of the junction unmatched. The V gene's germline CDR1 is SGHNT and CDR2 YYREEE (reference sequence). The CDR3 is made up of 16 amino acids. CDR3 nucleotides: TGTGCCAGCAGCCTTGGGGCAGGGGGCTGGGATTCACCCCTCCACTTT. It specifies CASSLGAGGWDSPLHF.

This chain uses TRBV11-2 with TRBJ2-5, with TRBD2 matching 10 bases. The CDR3 is made up of 16 amino acids. V lost 5 bases, J lost 0 bases, and 6 bases stayed unmatched. Germline V gene lookup returns CDR1 SGHAT and CDR2 FQNNGV. CDR3 amino acids: CASSQGLAGDQETQYF. The CDR3, as DNA: TGTGCCAGCAGCCAAGGGCTAGCGGGGGACCAAGAGACCCAGTACTTC.

This chain connects TRBV7-9 to TRBJ1-2; D ambiguous. This CDR3 is 15 amino acids long. Germline CDR1 and CDR2: SEHNR and FQNEAQ (reference sequence). V was clipped by 4 bases and J by 2 bases, with 14 bases between them. CDR3 sequence reads: CASSYPESRNYGYTF. The CDR3 DNA follows: TGTGCCAGCAGCTACCCCGAGAGCAGGAACTATGGCTACACCTTC.

Only a few counts were recorded for this clone. The CDR3 region has the DNA TGTGCCAGTAGTACTTTAGGAACTAATGAAAAACTGTTTTTT. Protein sequence: CASSTLGTNEKLFF. The V gene is TRBV19, the J gene TRBJ1-4; D ambiguous. This CDR3 region has 14 residues. Germline V CDR1 and CDR2: LNHDA, SQIVND (reference sequence). V was pared by 4 bases and J by 1 base, with 7 bases between.